The clone carrying this TCR beta chain was observed at least ten times. Its antigen is still unknown. From 15-18 subjects, each sequencing run yielded over 180 million TCR-beta sequences. Each CDR3 protein is one row after TCRdb ran MiXCR on the 5' RACE reads. The sample lists tens of thousands of distinct CDR3 sequences, around 3.8% seen once, with more than 2% in the top ten. The sample is drawn from a study of neurological immune-mediated disorders. Regarding the study as a whole: Across subjects, no CDR3 amino acid sequence appeared in expanded clones of more than one subject, a finding that suggested private repertoires in all groups.

J was trimmed by 4 bases and V by 5 bases; bases with no gene match: 3. The germline V gene has CDR1 SGHTA and CDR2 FQGTGA. The CDR3 is 14 residues long. The TCR originated in a woman aged 45-59 years with multiple sclerosis. Sequencing input: PBMCs. This chain links TRBV7-3 with TRBJ2-3; 10 nucleotides align to TRBD1. Written as DNA, the CDR3 is TGTGCCAGCAGCCCAGGGACAGGGGCAGATACGCAGTATTTT. Translating it yields CASSPGTGADTQYF.